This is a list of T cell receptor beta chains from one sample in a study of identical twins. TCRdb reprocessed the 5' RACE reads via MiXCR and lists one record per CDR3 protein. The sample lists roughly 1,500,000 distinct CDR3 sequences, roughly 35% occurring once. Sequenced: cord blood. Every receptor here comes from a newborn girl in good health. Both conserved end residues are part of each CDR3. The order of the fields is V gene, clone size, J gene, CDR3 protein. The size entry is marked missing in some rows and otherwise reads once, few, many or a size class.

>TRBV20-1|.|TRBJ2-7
CSARAGTHTYEQYF
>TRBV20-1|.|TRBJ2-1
CSAGRVNEQFF
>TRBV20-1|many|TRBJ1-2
CSARVGDYGYTF
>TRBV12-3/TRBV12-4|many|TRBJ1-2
CASSRDRPYGYTF
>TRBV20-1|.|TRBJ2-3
CTCLLALGTDTQYF
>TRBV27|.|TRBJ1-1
CASSLSRRYKVNTEAFF
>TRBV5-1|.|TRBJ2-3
CASSFRLAGARLNTDTQYF
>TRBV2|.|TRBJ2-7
CAGSRIRDRYF
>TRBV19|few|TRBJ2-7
CASSIGTFNYEQYF
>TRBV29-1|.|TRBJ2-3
CSDLSAGRTDTQYF
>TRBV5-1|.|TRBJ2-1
CASSAGQAAYNEQFF
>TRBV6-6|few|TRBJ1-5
CASSYFPNQPQHF
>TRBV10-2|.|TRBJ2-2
CARLAEGNTGELFF
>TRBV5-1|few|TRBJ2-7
CASRGQLAGSYEQYF
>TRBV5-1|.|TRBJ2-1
CASSLANGNEQFF
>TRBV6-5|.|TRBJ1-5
CASSYSQGRNQPQHF
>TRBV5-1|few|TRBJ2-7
CASSLRWGQYYEQYF
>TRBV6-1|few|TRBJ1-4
CASSEWTGNEKLFF
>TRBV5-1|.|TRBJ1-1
CASRLGGEVKTEAFF
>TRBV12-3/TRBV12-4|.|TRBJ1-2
CASSLGVWSTQTYGYTF
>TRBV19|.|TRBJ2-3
CASSIPRVSDTQYF
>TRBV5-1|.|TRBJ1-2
CASSLGQVHTF
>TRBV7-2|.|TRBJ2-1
CASSLTGTSVNGGQFF
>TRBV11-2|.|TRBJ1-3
CASSSAPSGNTIYF
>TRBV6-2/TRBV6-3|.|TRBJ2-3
CASSYQDTQYF
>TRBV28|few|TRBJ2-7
CASSLSGLYNEQYF
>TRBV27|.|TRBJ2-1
CASRGLDPYNEQFF
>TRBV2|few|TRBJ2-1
CASSEQRSYNEQFF
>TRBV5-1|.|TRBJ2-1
CASSLSGSKAEQFF
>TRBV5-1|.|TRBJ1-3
CASSDHRGTGNTIYF
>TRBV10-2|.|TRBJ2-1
CASQSGGIYEQFF
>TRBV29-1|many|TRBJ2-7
CSVEGGKSYEQYF
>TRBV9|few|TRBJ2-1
CASSVYGGEQFF
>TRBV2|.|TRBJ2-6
CASSEGGGFGANVLTF
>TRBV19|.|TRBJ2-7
CASSIVGVGYEQYF
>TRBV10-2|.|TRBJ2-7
CASRPGLAGKLTSYEQYF
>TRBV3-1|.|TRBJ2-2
CASSQVPLWDGELFF
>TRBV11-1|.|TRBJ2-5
CASSPGTFPAEQYF
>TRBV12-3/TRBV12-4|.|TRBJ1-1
CASSLSAVMRTEAFF
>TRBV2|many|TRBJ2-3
CASSGSVSTQYF
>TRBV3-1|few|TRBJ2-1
CASSQEPGRGLYNEQFF
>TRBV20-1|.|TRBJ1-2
CSAIETVGYTF
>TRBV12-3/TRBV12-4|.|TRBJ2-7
CASSPRQGYYEQYF
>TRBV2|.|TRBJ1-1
CASSELSTEAFF
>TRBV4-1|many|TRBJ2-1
CASSPTSSYNEQFF
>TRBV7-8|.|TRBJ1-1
CASSPTRQMNTEAFF
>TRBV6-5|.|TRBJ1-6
CASNRDSSYNSPLHF
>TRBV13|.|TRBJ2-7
CASSLSYRGQDEQYF
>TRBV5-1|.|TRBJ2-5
CASSSLASGYNEQYF